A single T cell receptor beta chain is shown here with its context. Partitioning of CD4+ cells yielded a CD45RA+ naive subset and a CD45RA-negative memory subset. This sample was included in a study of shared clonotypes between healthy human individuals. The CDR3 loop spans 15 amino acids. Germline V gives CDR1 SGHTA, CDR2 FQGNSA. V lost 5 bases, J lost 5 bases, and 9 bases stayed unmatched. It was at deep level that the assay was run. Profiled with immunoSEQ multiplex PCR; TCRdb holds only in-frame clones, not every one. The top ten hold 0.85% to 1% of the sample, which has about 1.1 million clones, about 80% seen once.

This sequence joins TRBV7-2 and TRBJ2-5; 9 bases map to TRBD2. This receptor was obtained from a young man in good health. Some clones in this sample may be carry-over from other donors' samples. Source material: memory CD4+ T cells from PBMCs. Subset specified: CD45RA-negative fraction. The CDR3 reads CASSLLGTSWETQYF. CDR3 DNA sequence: TGTGCCAGCAGCCTCCTTGGGACTAGCTGGGAGACCCAGTACTTC.